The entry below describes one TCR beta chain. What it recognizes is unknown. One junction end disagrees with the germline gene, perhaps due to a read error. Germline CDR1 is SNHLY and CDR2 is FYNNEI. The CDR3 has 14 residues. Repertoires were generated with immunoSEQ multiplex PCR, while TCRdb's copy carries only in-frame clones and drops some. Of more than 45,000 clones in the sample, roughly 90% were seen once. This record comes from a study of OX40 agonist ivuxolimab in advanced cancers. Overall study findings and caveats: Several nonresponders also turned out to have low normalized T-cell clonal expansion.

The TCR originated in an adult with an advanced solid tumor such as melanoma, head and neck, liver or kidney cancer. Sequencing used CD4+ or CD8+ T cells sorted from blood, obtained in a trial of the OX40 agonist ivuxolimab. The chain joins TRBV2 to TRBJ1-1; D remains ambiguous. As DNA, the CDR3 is TGTGCCAGCACTGAACGTCGGTTTGGCACTGAAGCTTTCTTT. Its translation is CASTERRFGTEAFF.